This T cell receptor beta chain came from a study of cytomegalovirus exposure and HLA in healthy donors. Study outcomes and limitations: In a later analysis, TCR beta V- and J-gene trimming was associated with a missense DCLRE1C variant. Only CMV serostatus was available as immune exposure information. Sequencing depth roughly uniform across donors was assumed in presence/absence analyses.

It was with 60 Vbeta and 13 Jbeta primers that the PCR ran. Generated by immunoSEQ multiplex PCR, the TCRdb table keeps only in-frame clones and is missing some. Among roughly 140,000 clones listed, around 77% were seen once. Worth noting for this clone: What it binds is not known.

The donors gave bone marrow, and they were healthy. The sample consisted of PBMCs. This TCR came from a man under 40 in good health and CMV-seronegative.

In DNA, the CDR3 is TGTGCCAGCAGTTACGTGCGGGCTAGCGGTCTCCATGAGCAGTTCTTC. This gives the protein CASSYVRASGLHEQFF. The chain is built from TRBV6-5 and TRBJ2-1, with 7 positions matching TRBD2. CDR3 length: 16 amino acids. Germline loops: CDR1 MNHEY, CDR2 SVGAGI. The trim removed 2 bases at V and 8 bases at J, leaving 12 bases unmatched.